Reported below is one T cell receptor (beta chain). Its target is not known. No culture step preceded sequencing of the ex vivo isolated memory T cells. The data were obtained in a study of CD4 T cell repertoires in COVID-19. Study-wide background: Relabeled CFSE-low cells, IL-2-expanded for about nine days, met spikes from other coronaviruses.

The study's findings and limits: Between roughly 6.5 and 28% of SARS-CoV-2 clonotypes also appeared in SARS-CoV and/or HKU1 spike cultures. Sharing of several most expanded SARS-CoV-2-reactive clonotypes across memory subsets suggested intraclonal diversification.

Here immunoSEQ multiplex PCR was the method, and the copy in TCRdb shows in-frame clones only, minus some. Of tens of thousands of clones listed, around 87% are singletons. The germline V gene encodes CDR1 SNHLY and CDR2 FYNNEI. The CDR3 sequence is 12 residues long. V was pared by 11 bases and J by 2 bases, with 10 bases between. The chain is built from TRBV2 and TRBJ1-5; no definite D call. This TCR came from a human donor who had COVID-19. Sequencing was performed on central memory CD4+ T cells from blood, taken before the COVID-19 pandemic. For the CDR3, the DNA is TGTGCCGGTTCGGAGGGCAATCAGCCCCAGCATTTT. Amino acid sequence: CAGSEGNQPQHF.